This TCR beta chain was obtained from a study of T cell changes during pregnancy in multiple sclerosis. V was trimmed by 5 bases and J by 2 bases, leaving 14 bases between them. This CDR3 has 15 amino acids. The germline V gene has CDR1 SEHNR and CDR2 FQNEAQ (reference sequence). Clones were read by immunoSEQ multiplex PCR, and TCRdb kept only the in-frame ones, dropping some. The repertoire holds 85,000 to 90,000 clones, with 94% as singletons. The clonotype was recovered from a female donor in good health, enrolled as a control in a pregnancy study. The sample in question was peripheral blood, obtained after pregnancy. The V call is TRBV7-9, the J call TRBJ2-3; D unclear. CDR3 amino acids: CASSPRRSDTDTQYF. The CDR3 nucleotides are TGTGCCAGCAGCCCGCGGCGGAGCGACACAGATACGCAGTATTTT.